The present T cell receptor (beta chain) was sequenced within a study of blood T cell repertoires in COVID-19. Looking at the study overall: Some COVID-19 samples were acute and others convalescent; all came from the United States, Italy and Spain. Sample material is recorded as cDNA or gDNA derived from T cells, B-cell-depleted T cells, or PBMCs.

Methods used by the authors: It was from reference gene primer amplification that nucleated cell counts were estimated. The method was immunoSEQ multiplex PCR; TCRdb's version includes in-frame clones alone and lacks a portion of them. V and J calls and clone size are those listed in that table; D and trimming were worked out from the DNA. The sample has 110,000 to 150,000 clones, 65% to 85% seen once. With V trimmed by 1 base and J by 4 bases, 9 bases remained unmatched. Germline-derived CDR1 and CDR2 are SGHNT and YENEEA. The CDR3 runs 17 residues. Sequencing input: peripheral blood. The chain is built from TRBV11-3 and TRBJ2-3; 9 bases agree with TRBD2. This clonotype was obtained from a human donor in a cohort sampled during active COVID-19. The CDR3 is CASSLGAGGGAPDTQYF. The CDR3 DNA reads TGTGCCAGCAGCTTAGGGGCCGGCGGGGGGGCCCCAGATACGCAGTATTTT.